One and the same sample provided the 5 T cell receptor beta chains below, sequenced in a study of T cell changes during pregnancy in multiple sclerosis. The data were produced by immunoSEQ multiplex PCR, yet TCRdb's version contains in-frame clones alone and is incomplete. The sample carries roughly 100,000 clones, roughly 89% recorded once. The sample consisted of peripheral blood, taken before pregnancy. Every receptor here comes from a female donor with multiple sclerosis, enrolled in a pregnancy study.

The chain uses TRBV6-5 and TRBJ2-1, with TRBD2 matching over 11 bases. V was pared by 5 bases and J by 7 bases, with 4 bases of the junction left unmatched. The CDR3 covers 14 residues. Germline V gene sequence: CDR1 MNHEY, CDR2 SVGAGI. The CDR3 DNA reads TGTGCCAGCAGTGGTAGCGGGAGGGTAAATGAGCAGTTCTTC. Protein sequence: CASSGSGRVNEQFF.

The chain joins TRBV6-1 to TRBJ1-1; D is ambiguous. Germline CDR1 and CDR2: MNHNS and SASEGT. The CDR3 runs 13 residues. The germline V and J ends were trimmed by 2 bases and 7 bases, with 11 bases remaining between them. CDR3 sequence reads: CASSEFGGFEAFF. The CDR3 coding sequence is TGTGCCAGCAGTGAATTTGGCGGGTTTGAAGCTTTCTTT.

This chain links TRBV2 with TRBJ2-1, with a possible D match to TRBD2 (6 bases). Germline CDR1 SNHLY, CDR2 FYNNEI. Trimming cost V 7 bases and J 7 bases, with 14 bases left between them. CDR3 length equals 13 residues. CDR3 amino acids: CASKGRRLNEQFF. The CDR3 nucleotides are TGTGCCAGCAAGGGGAGGAGGTTGAATGAGCAGTTCTTC.

The rearrangement uses TRBV19 and TRBJ2-1; D gene unclear. This CDR3 region has 15 residues. Germline loops: CDR1 LNHDA, CDR2 SQIVND (reference sequence). Deletions cut 1 base from V and 0 bases from J, with 7 bases between. CDR3 DNA: TGTGCCAGTAGTATAGTGACAAACTCCTACAATGAGCAGTTCTTC. This encodes CASSIVTNSYNEQFF. The whole variable domain, filled in from reference TRBV19 and TRBJ2-1, reads DGGITQSPKYLFRKEGQNVTLSCEQNLNHDAMYWYRQDPGQGLRLIYYSQIVNDFQKGDIAEGYSVSREKKESFPLTVTSAQKNPTAFYLCASSIVTNSYNEQFFGPGTRLTVL.

The genes are TRBV6-1 and TRBJ2-2, with unresolved D. V lost 6 bases and J lost 4, with 9 bases in between. From germline, CDR1 is MNHNS and CDR2 SASEGT. This CDR3 comprises 13 residues. The DNA of the CDR3 is TGTGCCAGCAGATCCTCGAGCACCGGGGAGCTGTTTTTT. Translating it yields CASRSSSTGELFF.